What follows describes a single T cell receptor (beta chain). The antigen this receptor binds is unknown. No base qualities exist here, and no much larger clone lies one base off it. TCRbeta CDR3 regions were amplified from genomic DNA using the immunoSEQ Assay, a bias-controlled multiplex PCR. Concerning the study's data processing: The number of nucleated cells in each sample was estimated by amplification of reference gene primers within the assay. To quantify the absolute abundance of each unique TCRbeta CDR3 rearrangement, sequence reads were collapsed and filtered. For each sample, productive Simpson clonality was calculated by taking the square root of Simpson's diversity index across productive rearrangements. Drawn from immuneACCESS, this table holds only the in-frame rearrangements with V and J called that TCRdb kept. Clones are partly lost; checked studies trace under half to an unresolved V gene and leave the rest unexplained. V, J and clone size reflect that table, while D and trimming were determined from the DNA. A total of tens of thousands of clones appear in this sample, nearly 80% of them only once. Jointly, the top ten make up around 17% of the sample.

From V the trimming removes 3 bases and from J it removes 0 bases, while the gene matches leave 11 bases of the junction unaccounted for. As encoded in the germline V gene (reference sequence), CDR1 is LNHDA while CDR2 is SQIVND. The CDR3 starts with the cysteine, ends with the phenylalanine, and has 18 residues. Only the CDR3 region is kept as DNA, spanning 54 bases read in frame from base 1. This record comes from a study of blood T cell repertoires in COVID-19 (TCRdb year 2020). The study in broad terms: Samples covering the acute and convalescent phases of COVID-19 were provided by collaborators in the United States, Italy and Spain. The samples were drawn from the first 160 participants of the ongoing ImmuneRACE study and from over 950 subjects provided by 6 global collaborators. Sample metadata almost always included a de-identified subject ID, COVID-19 status, age in years and sex. HLA class I and class II types, where available, came from metadata supplied by the sample provider rather than from assay-based typing. The material from the prospective study consisted of cDNA or gDNA derived from T cells, B-cell-depleted T cells, or PBMCs. Deeply sampled blood TCRbeta repertoires from subjects exposed to, actively infected with, or recovered from COVID-19 were included in the dataset. A freely available public database, intended as a resource for researchers studying the immune response to SARS-CoV-2, is where the repertoires were released. The research as a whole found: Clinical and demographic metadata were provided uncurated, with the amount varying by source and participant.

Whole blood was collected in K2EDTA tubes by collaborating institutions according to the institutions' own protocols. Collaborator samples were shipped for TCRbeta analysis as frozen whole blood, isolated PBMCs, or DNA extracted from either sample type. Sequenced sample: peripheral blood. This sequence originates from a man in his 70s with acute or convalescent COVID-19. Recombination connected TRBV19 to TRBJ2-7, with 10 junctional bases fitting TRBD2. Here the CDR3 is given as CASSIGASGGSFSYEQYF. The DNA is as follows: TGTGCCAGTAGTATTGGGGCTAGCGGGGGCTCATTCTCCTACGAGCAGTACTTC.